These T cell receptor beta chains were read from a single sample in a study of OX40 agonist ivuxolimab in advanced cancers. Clones were sequenced by immunoSEQ multiplex PCR, and TCRdb holds only the in-frame ones, with some missing. The sample consists of tens of thousands of clones, roughly 86% of them appearing once. The sample here was CD4+ or CD8+ T cells sorted from blood, taken in a trial of the OX40 agonist ivuxolimab. The source of these receptors is an adult with an advanced solid tumor such as melanoma, head and neck, liver or kidney cancer. The conserved cysteine and the conserved F or W are not part of the CDR3 here. Fields, in order: D gene, V gene, CDR3 protein. A D gene is named only where the DNA matches it firmly.

D: TRBD1; V: TRBV6-6; CDR3: ASKRQGINTEAF
D: .; V: TRBV28; CDR3: ASREGLNTGELF
D: .; V: TRBV29-1; CDR3: SVYGDGYT
D: TRBD1; V: TRBV7-9; CDR3: ASSKRGQALGDTQY
D: TRBD1; V: TRBV5-1; CDR3: ASSTGGTNTGELF
D: .; V: TRBV20-1; CDR3: SVSMNGYT
D: .; V: TRBV19; CDR3: ASRERSGNTEAF
D: .; V: TRBV7-9; CDR3: ASSLMVNYGYT
D: TRBD2; V: TRBV29-1; CDR3: SVVAGGPGYDEQF
D: TRBD1; V: TRBV25-1; CDR3: ASSESDRDGRGYT
D: TRBD1; V: TRBV5-1; CDR3: ASSWTGGSSGNEQF
D: TRBD2; V: TRBV7-3; CDR3: ASSRSGDYGELF
D: TRBD1; V: TRBV18; CDR3: ASSPIQGGFDEAF
D: .; V: TRBV28; CDR3: ASSLTLSNQPQH
D: .; V: TRBV27; CDR3: ASSRGGWSNQPQH
D: .; V: TRBV5-1; CDR3: ASSLGIGSSTYEQY
D: TRBD2; V: TRBV29-1; CDR3: SVVFGTSVSGANVLT
D: TRBD1; V: TRBV19; CDR3: ASSIPGGLGNEQF
D: .; V: TRBV2; CDR3: ASRISGANVLT
D: .; V: TRBV7-2; CDR3: ASSFSGYGELF
D: TRBD2; V: TRBV18; CDR3: ASSPLAGDLNEQY
D: TRBD2; V: TRBV19; CDR3: ASSPRTSGSPEQY
D: .; V: TRBV5-5; CDR3: ASSFQAPDTQY
D: TRBD1; V: TRBV11-3; CDR3: ASTPGVIQGAGTTEAF
D: .; V: TRBV7-6; CDR3: ASSSTRGMTEAF
D: TRBD1; V: TRBV7-9; CDR3: ASSLRDRPYGYT
D: .; V: TRBV18; CDR3: ASSPNRDKWGFYT
D: TRBD2; V: TRBV7-2; CDR3: ASSLADGRYYYNEQF
D: .; V: TRBV30; CDR3: AWSARDGYT
D: TRBD2; V: TRBV11-3; CDR3: ASSPRTSGGSEQY
D: .; V: TRBV27; CDR3: ASSFGSRATEAF
D: .; V: TRBV15; CDR3: ATSRLGGGYSNQPQH
D: .; V: TRBV6-5; CDR3: ASSYGGSGNTIY
D: TRBD2; V: TRBV9; CDR3: ASSPLGGDTGELF
D: .; V: TRBV14; CDR3: ASSQVNTQY
D: .; V: TRBV5-1; CDR3: ASNEGPEQF
D: .; V: TRBV7-8; CDR3: ASTLGSREAF
D: TRBD2; V: TRBV7-8; CDR3: ASSFPSGGPLDTQY
D: .; V: TRBV27; CDR3: ASSFWGMADTQY
D: TRBD1; V: TRBV29-1; CDR3: SVAGGWNQPQH
D: .; V: TRBV6-6; CDR3: ASSASRDGQPQH
D: .; V: TRBV27; CDR3: ASSRRRGGGRTGELF
D: TRBD1; V: TRBV4-2; CDR3: ASSHGTGNNEQF
D: .; V: TRBV5-5; CDR3: ASSRSLAAQY
D: .; V: TRBV30; CDR3: AWSVTPSLGQF
D: .; V: TRBV11-3; CDR3: ASSPDDSHYYEQY
D: .; V: TRBV15; CDR3: ATSRAGDEQF
D: TRBD1; V: TRBV5-1; CDR3: ASSLDRGETQY
D: .; V: TRBV25-1; CDR3: ASSVASLGDQPQH
D: TRBD1; V: TRBV6-5; CDR3: ASTRTGVNYGYT
D: .; V: TRBV7-2; CDR3: ASSPSTDTQY
D: .; V: TRBV7-9; CDR3: ASSWAGNEQF